This TCR beta chain was sequenced for a study of siplizumab effects on memory and regulatory T cells. In regard to this clone: Its target is not known.

V was clipped by 3 bases and J by 1 base, with 12 bases between them. Germline V lookup: CDR1 SGHTS, CDR2 YDEGEE. This CDR3 contains 15 residues. The data were produced by immunoSEQ multiplex PCR, yet TCRdb's version contains in-frame clones alone and is incomplete. Among some 96,000 clones, less than 95% were seen once, and the ten largest hold 1% to 1.5%. Study-level findings and limits: For siplizumab cultures, the suppressive function of their proliferating Tregs was not confirmed. Some alloreactive sequences were traceable to unstimulated CD4+ memory cells, and siplizumab significantly reduced them.

The TCR originated in a human donor in good health. The sample was non-Treg CD4+ T cells sorted from blood. This chain uses TRBV5-8 with TRBJ2-3; D gene unclear. The CDR3 bases are TGTGCCAGCAGCTGGAACCCGGCGGGCACAGATACGCAGTATTTT. Protein: CASSWNPAGTDTQYF.